This entry is about one T cell receptor (beta chain). Its antigen remains unidentified. The sample is drawn from a study of beta chain features in type 1 diabetes. Study-wide results and caveats: A moderate, significant TCRB CDR3 shortening appeared in type 1 diabetes across four CD4+ subsets.

As every portion of the isolated RNA was reverse transcribed, the sequencing read expressed TCRB transcripts. The method was immunoSEQ multiplex PCR; TCRdb's version includes in-frame clones alone and lacks a portion of them. The repertoire consists of roughly 400,000 clones, with 9.6% occurring once and the leading ten covering about 0.6%. Germline CDR1 reads LNHDA; CDR2 reads SQIVND (reference sequence). V gave up 2 bases and J gave up 1 base; unmatched junction bases: 8. This CDR3 is 18 amino acids long. It was via CD45RO/CCR7/CD25/CD127/CD95/CD27 that CD4+ naive, central memory, regulatory and stem cell-like memory cells were sorted.

The sample was central memory CD4+ T cells from blood. This receptor was identified in a man under 40 with type 1 diabetes. The rearrangement joins TRBV19 to TRBJ2-1, with TRBD2 matching over 10 bases. CDR3 DNA: TGTGCCAGTAGTATAAACACCCAACTAGCGGGATCCTACAATGAGCAGTTCTTC. This translates into CASSINTQLAGSYNEQFF.